A single sample is the source of the 17 T cell receptor beta chains below, sequenced in a study of spatial heterogeneity in lung cancer. Overall study results and limits: Expanded intratumoral alpha and beta TCR counts tracked tumor mutation counts.

Described time point: sample taken at primary tumor resection. These receptors are not linked to any known antigen. TCRdb recomputed calls from the 5' RACE reads with MiXCR, one row per CDR3 protein. Of 6,900 or so distinct CDR3 sequences detected, roughly 13% appear once; the ten largest clones hold about a fifth. The sample consisted of lung tumor tissue, taken at surgery. The receptors stem from a male donor with early-stage non-small cell lung cancer.

A remark on this clonotype: This beta chain is a stray read from a library made for alpha chains; its abundance is not meaningful. The chain recombines TRBV7-9 with TRBJ1-6; 7 bases are shared with TRBD1. CDR3 length: 15 residues. Per the germline V gene, CDR1 is SEHNR and CDR2 is FQNEAQ (reference sequence). Trimming removed 1 base from V and 7 bases from J; junction bases left unmatched: 4. CDR3 protein: CASSLEAGGNSPLHF. DNA for the CDR3: TGTGCCAGCAGCTTAGAGGCAGGGGGGAATTCACCCCTCCACTTT.

This clonotype qualifies as medium-sized. This beta chain is a stray sequence in a library constructed for alpha chains; its clone size is not meaningful. The chain couples TRBV20-1 to TRBJ2-5; tentative D call: TRBD2 (6 bases). V was clipped by 0 bases and J by 5 bases, with 13 bases between them. The CDR3 totals 14 residues. CDR1 and CDR2 (germline): DFQATT, SNEGSKA (reference sequence). CDR3 loop: CSARDSRREETQYF. CDR3 bases: TGCAGTGCTAGAGATAGCCGGAGGGAGGAGACCCAGTACTTC.

This clonotype was seen repeatedly, ten times or more. This beta chain came through as a stray read in a library set up for alpha chains, and its size says little. The rearrangement links TRBV5-1 to TRBJ2-5; 14 bases align to TRBD2. CDR1 is SGHRS and CDR2 is YFSETQ in the germline V gene. This CDR3 comprises 15 residues. V was pared by 4 bases and J by 3 bases, with 2 bases of the junction left unmatched. The CDR3 loop reads CASSGGLAGEETQYF. CDR3 sequence (DNA): TGCGCCAGCAGCGGGGGACTAGCGGGGGAAGAGACCCAGTACTTC. Complete variable domain (other parts from reference TRBV5-1 and TRBJ2-5): KAGVTQTPRYLIKTRGQQVTLSCSPISGHRSVSWYQQTPGQGLQFLFEYFSETQRNKGNFPGRFSGRQFSNSRSEMNVSTLELGDSALYLCASSGGLAGEETQYFGPGTRLLVL.

Relative to its sample, this clonotype is large. This beta chain appears as a stray read in a library generated for alpha chains; its size is not informative. V and J are TRBV9 and TRBJ2-1; 8 bases are shared with TRBD2. The J segment lost 9 bases and the V segment lost 2 bases, leaving 10 bases of the junction unmatched. Germline-derived CDR1 and CDR2 are SGDLS and YYNGEE. The CDR3 has 15 residues. This chain's CDR3 is CASSVTSGGGSEQFF. CDR3 nucleotide sequence: TGTGCCAGCAGCGTCACTAGCGGCGGCGGAAGTGAGCAGTTCTTC.

In its sample, this clonotype is medium-sized. Because the library targeted alpha chains, this beta chain is an off-target read whose size means little. This sequence joins TRBV7-3 and TRBJ2-1; no clear D. With 1 base removed from V and 4 bases from J, the gap between germline ends came to 5 bases. This CDR3 has 13 residues. Germline-derived CDR1 and CDR2 are SGHTA and FQGTGA. Here the CDR3 reads CASSLSYYNEQFF. The DNA for the CDR3 is TGTGCCAGCAGCTTAAGTTATTACAATGAGCAGTTCTTC.

This clonotype was picked up many times. Since the library was made to target alpha chains, this beta chain is a stray read and its abundance is not meaningful. V usage is TRBV7-9 and J usage is TRBJ2-3, with 9 bases lining up with TRBD2. V shed 2 bases, J shed 4 bases, and the junction held 10 bases outside the gene matches. The CDR3 consists of 17 residues. CDR1 is SEHNR and CDR2 is FQNEAQ in the germline V gene (reference sequence). In DNA form, the CDR3 reads TGTGCCAGCAGCTTACGCGCGGGAGGGCCGAAGCCAGATACGCAGTATTTT. Its protein is CASSLRAGGPKPDTQYF.

A few counts support this clonotype. For a library built for alpha chains, this beta chain is a stray read; little rests on its size. The chain carries TRBV28 and TRBJ2-3, with 10 bases identical to TRBD2. Per the germline V gene, CDR1 is MDHEN and CDR2 is SYDVKM. The V and J ends lost 2 bases and 2 bases, in that order; junction bases with no gene match: 7. The CDR3 extends over 17 amino acids. CDR3 in amino acids: CASSLRAAGGLTDTQYF. As DNA, the CDR3 is TGTGCCAGCAGTTTAAGGGCAGCGGGAGGGCTCACAGATACGCAGTATTTT.

This clonotype was seen many times. The size of this beta chain means little, since it is a stray read in a library made for alpha chains. This chain joins TRBV20-1 and TRBJ1-5, with D tentatively TRBD1 (5 bases). Per the germline V gene, CDR1 is DFQATT and CDR2 is SNEGSKA (reference sequence). Trimming shortened V by 0 bases and J by 1 base, and 10 bases separated the two germline ends. The CDR3 extends over 15 amino acids. CDR3 sequence reads: CSAREPQGSNQPQHF. The CDR3 DNA sequence: TGCAGTGCTAGAGAGCCTCAGGGCAGCAATCAGCCCCAGCATTTT.

This clonotype was recorded at least ten times. Because the library targeted alpha chains, this beta chain is an off-target read whose size means little. V and J are TRBV29-1 and TRBJ2-1; TRBD2 agrees at 9 bases. This CDR3 is 17 amino acids long. V shed 0 bases and J 9 bases; nucleotides not matched to a gene: 15. Germline values: CDR1 SQVTM, CDR2 ANQGSEA. The CDR3 sequence is CSVEDPSGSGSFGEQFF. Written as DNA, the CDR3 is TGCAGCGTTGAAGATCCGTCGGGTAGCGGGAGTTTCGGTGAGCAGTTCTTC.

There are many counts of this clonotype. This beta chain lies outside the target of a library built for alpha chains; its clone size means little. The chain links TRBV27 to TRBJ2-5; tentatively, D is TRBD2 (5 bases). V was trimmed by 3 bases and J by 1 base, leaving 15 bases between them. CDR3 size: 16 residues. Germline V gene sequence: CDR1 MNHEY, CDR2 SMNVEV (reference sequence). The CDR3 here is CASSFLPPGFQETQYF. The CDR3 coding sequence is TGTGCCAGCAGTTTCCTCCCCCCGGGATTCCAAGAGACCCAGTACTTC.

The table lists this clonotype with a few counts. This beta chain is an unintended read in a library built for alpha chains; its size means little. The gene calls are TRBV15 and TRBJ2-7, with 8 nucleotides matching TRBD1. Looked up from germline, CDR1 is LNHNV and CDR2 is YYDKDF (reference sequence). The junction had 12 bases not matched to a gene; V was cut back by 0 bases and J by 2 bases. The length of the CDR3 is 18 residues. The CDR3 here is CATSRDGQGRMGTYEQYF. DNA of the CDR3: TGTGCCACCAGCAGAGATGGACAGGGTCGGATGGGGACCTACGAGCAGTACTTC.

A word on this clonotype: Within a library made for alpha chains, this beta chain is off target, and its count is uninformative. The rearrangement links TRBV6-6 to TRBJ2-1, with D perhaps matching TRBD1 (5 bases). This CDR3 has 13 amino acids. The germline CDR1 and CDR2 sequences are MNHNY and SVGAGI (reference sequence). V was trimmed by 6 bases and J by 2 bases, leaving 8 bases between them. The CDR3 loop is CASRGLTYNEQFF. CDR3 in DNA: TGTGCCAGCAGGGGGCTAACCTACAATGAGCAGTTCTTC.

This clonotype has at least ten counts. This beta chain came through as a stray read in a library set up for alpha chains, and its size says little. This chain connects TRBV12-3 or TRBV12-4 to TRBJ2-7, with a tentative D call TRBD2 (6 bases). Trimming stripped 6 bases from V and 2 bases from J, with 14 bases between. The CDR3 extends over 14 amino acids. The CDR3 protein is CASRLTSTTYEQYF. Here the CDR3 DNA reads TGTGCCAGCAGGCTCACTAGCACCACCTACGAGCAGTACTTC.

The sample holds many counts of this clonotype. In a library made to pick up alpha chains, this beta chain is a stray read with a size that means little. The rearrangement uses TRBV18 and TRBJ1-1; tentatively, D is TRBD1 (6 bases). Germline assignment: CDR1 KGHSH and CDR2 LQKENI. The CDR3 runs to 16 residues. Trimming cost V 0 bases and J 1 base, with 12 bases left between them. CDR3 residues: CASSPPRGGSNTEAFF. The DNA for the CDR3 is TGTGCCAGCTCACCACCTAGGGGGGGGTCGAACACTGAAGCTTTCTTT.

This clonotype was seen at least ten times. The library was designed around alpha chains, so this beta chain is a stray read whose abundance carries little weight. The chain joins TRBV29-1 to TRBJ1-2; 9 bases map to TRBD1. V dropped 7 bases and J dropped 3; count of bases not matched to a gene: 6. This CDR3 comprises 13 residues. Germline loops: CDR1 SQVTM, CDR2 ANQGSEA. The CDR3 DNA reads TGCAGCGCCGGACAGGGGTCGGACTATGGCTACACCTTC. It codes for CSAGQGSDYGYTF.

This clonotype is categorized as medium-sized. For a library built for alpha chains, this beta chain is a stray read; little rests on its size. The chain employs TRBV25-1 and TRBJ2-5, with 10 bases aligning to TRBD1. Germline-derived CDR1 and CDR2 are MGHDK and SYGVNS. The CDR3 covers 14 residues. The ends lost 4 bases at V and 2 bases at J; junction bases unmatched: 1. The chain's CDR3 is CASSGDRGQETQYF. CDR3 bases: TGTGCCAGCAGTGGGGACAGGGGACAAGAGACCCAGTACTTC.

This clonotype was observed a few times. The library was designed around alpha chains, so this beta chain is a stray read whose abundance carries little weight. The chain joins TRBV6-5 to TRBJ2-7, with D maybe TRBD1 (5 bases). This CDR3 has 14 residues. Germline V CDR1 and CDR2: MNHEY, SVGAGI. Trimming took off 0 bases at V and 3 bases at J, with 9 bases between the two ends. The CDR3 here is CASSYSTGIYEQYF. The CDR3 DNA is TGTGCCAGCAGTTACTCAACAGGCATCTACGAGCAGTACTTC.